The 28 T cell receptor beta chains presented below share a single source sample, sequenced in a study of cytomegalovirus exposure and HLA in healthy donors. PCR was performed using 60 Vbeta and 13 Jbeta primers. Only in-frame clones appear in the TCRdb table, and some are missing; sequencing was by immunoSEQ multiplex PCR. There are 150,000 or so clones in the sample; roughly 79% occur only once, and roughly 4.9% lies in the top ten. Sequenced: PBMCs. The receptors were sampled from a woman between 18 and 30 years old in good health and CMV-seropositive.

Written as DNA, the CDR3 is TGTGCCAGCAGTCCCGGGAGGGGCAATCAGCCCCAGCATTTT. Its protein is CASSPGRGNQPQHF. This chain uses TRBV27 with TRBJ1-5; D is unclear. Trimming shortened V by 5 bases and J by 2 bases, and 10 bases separated the two germline ends. CDR3 length: 14 residues. Looked up from germline, CDR1 is MNHEY and CDR2 is SMNVEV (reference sequence).

This sequence joins TRBV15 and TRBJ1-1; D call uncertain. The V and J ends lost 4 bases and 3 bases respectively, with 6 bases between them. The CDR3 length is 12 residues. The germline gives CDR1 LNHNV, CDR2 YYDKDF (reference sequence). The chain's CDR3 is CATSIGYTEAFF. CDR3 bases: TGTGCCACCAGCATCGGGTACACTGAAGCTTTCTTT.

This sequence joins TRBV12-5 and TRBJ2-2, with 8 positions matching TRBD2. The V gene's germline CDR1 is LGHNT and CDR2 FRNRAP. The ends lost 5 bases at V and 6 bases at J; junction bases unmatched: 5. The CDR3 runs 14 residues. In nucleotides, the CDR3 is TGTGCTAGTGGTCTCGGGGGGGATGCCGGGGAGCTGTTTTTT. Translation gives CASGLGGDAGELFF.

This sequence joins TRBV2 and TRBJ2-2; the D is unclear. The germline gives CDR1 SNHLY, CDR2 FYNNEI. The CDR3 extends over 15 amino acids. The germline V and J ends were trimmed by 3 bases and 0 bases, with 8 bases remaining between them. The CDR3 sequence is CASSDLSANTGELFF. Written as DNA, the CDR3 is TGTGCCAGCAGTGATTTGAGCGCGAACACCGGGGAGCTGTTTTTT.

This chain links TRBV10-3 with TRBJ2-7; 7 nucleotides line up with TRBD2. With V trimmed by 6 bases and J by 1 base, 18 bases remained unmatched. The length of the CDR3 is 18 residues. Germline lookup yields CDR1 ENHRY and CDR2 SYGVKD. The CDR3 spells CAISLIGPSGEGSYEQYF. The DNA of the CDR3 is TGTGCCATCAGCTTAATAGGACCAAGCGGGGAAGGGTCCTACGAGCAGTACTTC.

This clone has only a few counts. V gene TRBV7-9 combines with J gene TRBJ1-5; weak D call: TRBD1 (5 bases). The CDR3 runs 14 residues. V was pared by 5 bases and J by 0 bases, with 8 bases between. CDR1 SEHNR and CDR2 FQNEAQ come from the germline V gene (reference sequence). The CDR3: CASSPQVSNQPQHF. CDR3 in DNA: TGTGCCAGCAGCCCACAGGTTAGCAATCAGCCCCAGCATTTT.

CDR3 sequence reads: CAISGGGTIYF. The CDR3 DNA sequence: TGTGCCATCAGTGGGGGAGGCACCATATATTTT. The chain links TRBV10-3 to TRBJ1-3; unclear D gene. Looked up from germline, CDR1 is ENHRY and CDR2 is SYGVKD. This CDR3 has 11 amino acids. Trimming took off 4 bases at V and 9 bases at J, with 7 bases between the two ends.

The chain recombines TRBV5-1 with TRBJ2-7; 7 bases fit TRBD1. CDR3 length: 14 residues. The ends lost 7 bases at V and 2 bases at J; junction bases unmatched: 9. Germline V gives CDR1 SGHRS, CDR2 YFSETQ. The CDR3 region is CASRDSASPYEQYF. In nucleotides, the CDR3 is TGCGCCAGCCGGGACAGCGCCTCCCCCTACGAGCAGTACTTC.

V gene TRBV7-5 combines with J gene TRBJ1-5. TRBV7-5 is listed as a pseudogene. The CDR3 spans 17 residues. In DNA form, the CDR3 reads TGTGTCAGAAGCTTAAAGGGGCGGGGGGAGAGCAATCAGCCCCAGCATTTT. This translates into CVRSLKGRGESNQPQHF.

This chain uses TRBV19 with TRBJ1-2, with 9 bases fitting TRBD1. J lost 4 bases, V lost 6 bases, and 6 bases had no gene match. The germline gives CDR1 LNHDA, CDR2 SQIVND (reference sequence). The CDR3 contains 14 residues. This CDR3 reads CASSRDREAYGYTF. CDR3 sequence (DNA): TGTGCCAGTAGCCGGGACAGGGAGGCCTATGGCTACACCTTC.

The chain couples TRBV5-6 to TRBJ2-3, with 8 bases aligning to TRBD2. Trimming removed 4 bases from V and 3 bases from J; junction bases left unmatched: 10. Per the germline V gene, CDR1 is SGHDT and CDR2 is YYEEEE. This CDR3 has 16 amino acids. The CDR3 loop is CASSRGVSGETDTQYF. In DNA, the CDR3 is TGTGCCAGCAGCCGCGGCGTTAGCGGGGAAACAGATACGCAGTATTTT.

This clone has only a few counts. The rearrangement links TRBV19 to TRBJ1-3; 7 nucleotides align to TRBD1. The CDR3 has 14 amino acids. Germline loops: CDR1 LNHDA, CDR2 SQIVND (reference sequence). Germline trimming cut 6 bases from V and 2 bases from J; bases unmatched to any gene: 4. The CDR3 sequence: CASRNQGAGNTIYF. CDR3 bases: TGTGCCAGTAGGAATCAGGGGGCTGGAAACACCATATATTTT. The variable domain in full, completed from reference TRBV19 and TRBJ1-3, reads DGGITQSPKYLFRKEGQNVTLSCEQNLNHDAMYWYRQDPGQGLRLIYYSQIVNDFQKGDIAEGYSVSREKKESFPLTVTSAQKNPTAFYLCASRNQGAGNTIYFGEGSWLTVV.

CDR3 residues: CASSLGVSYEQYF. CDR3 nucleotide sequence: TGTGCCAGCAGCTTAGGAGTATCCTACGAGCAGTACTTC. The chain links TRBV11-3 to TRBJ2-5; D ambiguous. The end of the DNA aligns better with TRBJ2-7, so the J call may be wrong. The CDR3 length is 13 residues. Germline V gene sequence: CDR1 SGHNT, CDR2 YENEEA.

V is TRBV11-2 and J is TRBJ2-2; D gene unclear. The ends were cut back, 1 base at V and 0 bases at J, with 9 bases in the middle. Germline loops: CDR1 SGHAT, CDR2 FQNNGV. This CDR3 spans 16 amino acids. For the CDR3, the DNA is TGTGCCAGCAGCTTAGCCCCAGGTTCGAACACCGGGGAGCTGTTTTTT. Its protein product is CASSLAPGSNTGELFF.

For this clone: In this CDR3 the conserved last residue, phenylalanine or tryptophan, is missing, so a read error is likely. This rearrangement joins TRBV6-1 to TRBJ2-7; TRBD1 is a possible D gene (6 bases). CDR3 length equals 14 residues. V was clipped by 6 bases and J by 6 bases, with 18 bases between them. From germline, CDR1 is MNHNS and CDR2 SASEGT. The CDR3 here is CASRNSGTPSEQYL. The CDR3 coding sequence is TGTGCCAGCAGGAATTCCGGGACACCGTCCGAGCAGTACCTC.

The chain employs TRBV27 and TRBJ2-1, with 11 bases fitting TRBD1. Germline V gene lookup returns CDR1 MNHEY and CDR2 SMNVEV (reference sequence). V dropped 3 bases and J dropped 7; count of bases not matched to a gene: 5. The CDR3 covers 15 residues. The CDR3 protein is CASSFGDRGKNEQFF. The CDR3 nucleotides read TGTGCCAGCAGTTTTGGGGACAGGGGGAAAAATGAGCAGTTCTTC.

This clone was seen more than once but under ten times. The V and J genes are TRBV5-1 and TRBJ1-2; TRBD1 matches at 7 bases. There are 19 residues in the CDR3. The V and J ends lost 2 bases and 4 bases, in that order; junction bases with no gene match: 20. Germline CDR1 reads SGHRS; CDR2 reads YFSETQ. The CDR3 is CASSFLSSGDSGPTYGYTF. As DNA, the CDR3 is TGCGCCAGCAGCTTTTTAAGTTCTGGGGACAGCGGACCAACCTATGGCTACACCTTC.

This rearrangement joins TRBV5-1 to TRBJ2-7, with D unresolved. V gave up 0 bases and J gave up 6 bases, with 16 bases separating them. The CDR3 extends over 15 amino acids. Germline V gene data show CDR1 as SGHRS and CDR2 as YFSETQ. The CDR3, as DNA: TGCGCCAGCAGCTTGGAAAGATTCTTACAACGCGAGCAGTACTTC. This codes for CASSLERFLQREQYF. Complete variable domain (other parts from reference TRBV5-1 and TRBJ2-7): KAGVTQTPRYLIKTRGQQVTLSCSPISGHRSVSWYQQTPGQGLQFLFEYFSETQRNKGNFPGRFSGRQFSNSRSEMNVSTLELGDSALYLCASSLERFLQREQYFGPGTRLTVT.

This clone was found once. The CDR3 nucleotides are TGTGCCAGCAGCCAGGGACAGGTTTTGATGAACACTGAAGCTTTCTTT. Encoded protein: CASSQGQVLMNTEAFF. The J gene is TRBJ1-1, the V gene TRBV4-2; 8 nucleotides align to TRBD1. Per the germline V gene, CDR1 is LGHNA and CDR2 is YNFKEQ. V gave up 3 bases and J gave up 0 bases; unmatched junction bases: 6. The CDR3 covers 16 residues.

The chain uses TRBV6-5 and TRBJ2-7, with a possible D match to TRBD1 (7 bases). This CDR3 region has 15 residues. Trimming removed 0 bases from V and 2 bases from J, with 11 bases in between. CDR1 MNHEY and CDR2 SVGAGI come from the germline V gene. CDR3 in amino acids: CASSYSAGQTYEQYF. CDR3 nucleotide sequence: TGTGCCAGCAGTTACTCCGCGGGACAGACCTACGAGCAGTACTTC.

The J gene is TRBJ2-5, the V gene TRBV6-6; maybe TRBD1 (6 bases). The V end was cut by 6 bases, the J end by 4 bases, with 15 bases between. The CDR3 contains 14 residues. Germline V lookup: CDR1 MNHNY, CDR2 SVGAGI (reference sequence). The CDR3 is CASRETGISETQYF. As DNA, the CDR3 is TGTGCCAGCAGGGAGACAGGTATATCAGAGACCCAGTACTTC.

The rearrangement joins TRBV10-3 to TRBJ1-2; the match to TRBD1 covers 7 bases. The CDR3 runs to 16 residues. J lost 3 bases, V lost 4 bases, and 11 bases had no gene match. The germline gives CDR1 ENHRY, CDR2 SYGVKD. CDR3 protein: CAISAAGQVAYYGYTF. CDR3 in DNA: TGTGCCATCAGTGCAGCCGGACAGGTGGCGTACTATGGCTACACCTTC.

The chain carries TRBV11-3 and TRBJ2-7, with 8 positions matching TRBD1. Germline-derived CDR1 and CDR2 are SGHNT and YENEEA. V lost 5 bases and J lost 5; bases outside the gene matches: 5. CDR3 length equals 13 residues. The CDR3 reads CASSTDRGDEQYF. In DNA form, the CDR3 reads TGTGCCAGCAGCACAGACAGGGGAGACGAGCAGTACTTC.

The chain employs TRBV11-2 and TRBJ1-2; D not certain. The V end was cut by 5 bases, the J end by 4 bases, with 11 bases between. Germline CDR1 SGHAT, CDR2 FQNNGV. This CDR3 is 13 amino acids long. Written as DNA, the CDR3 is TGTGCCAGCAGCACCCCTAGCCCCTATGGCTACACCTTC. This translates into CASSTPSPYGYTF.

The chain couples TRBV28 to TRBJ2-2; a possible D gene is TRBD1 (7 bases). V gave up 7 bases and J gave up 6 bases, with 12 bases separating them. The length of the CDR3 is 13 residues. CDR1 is MDHEN and CDR2 is SYDVKM in the germline V gene. CDR3 loop: CASTRGVPGELFF. Here the CDR3 DNA reads TGTGCCAGCACCAGGGGGGTCCCCGGGGAGCTGTTTTTT.

This clone was counted between two and nine times. The CDR3 DNA is TGCAGCGTTGAATATTTCGGGAACACTGAAGCTTTCTTT. Translated, it gives CSVEYFGNTEAFF. The V and J genes are TRBV29-1 and TRBJ1-1; unclear D gene. V lost 2 bases, J lost 1 base, and 8 bases lay in between. The CDR3 extends over 13 amino acids. Germline loops: CDR1 SQVTM, CDR2 ANQGSEA.

The chain joins TRBV6-5 to TRBJ1-5; 8 bases map to TRBD1. The V and J ends lost 5 bases and 7 bases, in that order; junction bases with no gene match: 7. This CDR3 has 14 residues. CDR1 and CDR2 from the germline V gene are MNHEY and SVGAGI. The CDR3 is CASSPGQGRQPQHF. The DNA of the CDR3 is TGTGCCAGCAGTCCCGGACAGGGCAGGCAGCCCCAGCATTTT.

This chain uses TRBV7-9 with TRBJ1-1; 8 nucleotides match TRBD1. Germline V gene sequence: CDR1 SEHNR, CDR2 FQNEAQ (reference sequence). V gave up 2 bases and J gave up 1 base; unmatched junction bases: 3. The CDR3 loop spans 15 amino acids. This CDR3 is CASSLQGAQNTEAFF. As DNA, the CDR3 is TGTGCCAGCAGCTTACAGGGGGCGCAGAACACTGAAGCTTTCTTT.